These T cell receptor beta chains were read from a single sample in a study of cytomegalovirus exposure and HLA in healthy donors. Using immunoSEQ multiplex PCR, the repertoire was profiled, and TCRdb retains in-frame clones only, with some absent. The table includes a few hundred thousand clones, approximately 79% detected once. Material for sequencing was PBMCs. The receptors were gathered from a man between 18 and 35 years old in good health and CMV-seronegative. The CDR3 runs from the conserved cysteine through the conserved F or W. The D gene is left open where the match is weak. Clone sizes are given selectively: once, few, many, or a class where the clone is expanded.

TRBV18	TRBD1	TRBJ2-2	.	CASSSGQANTGELFF	TGTGCCAGCTCATCCGGACAGGCGAACACCGGGGAGCTGTTTTTT
TRBV4-3	.	TRBJ2-1	.	CASSLVTGKRAYNEQFF	TGCGCCAGCAGCCTGGTCACAGGGAAAAGGGCCTACAATGAGCAGTTCTTC
TRBV6-5	.	TRBJ2-3	.	CASSYAGLNTDTQYF	TGTGCCAGCAGTTACGCCGGACTAAACACAGATACGCAGTATTTT
TRBV10-3	.	TRBJ1-2	.	CAIRDSGFKGGYTF	TGTGCCATCAGGGATTCAGGGTTCAAGGGTGGCTACACCTTC
TRBV6-5	.	TRBJ1-1	few	CASSYRNSQAFF	TGTGCCAGCAGTTACAGGAACAGTCAAGCTTTCTTT
TRBV6-5	.	TRBJ1-1	.	CASSASGMNTEAFF	TGTGCCAGCAGTGCAAGCGGCATGAACACTGAAGCTTTCTTT
TRBV5-1	.	TRBJ2-3	.	CASSSIGQSTDTQYF	TGCGCCAGCAGCTCCATCGGACAGAGCACAGATACGCAGTATTTT
TRBV5-4	TRBD2	TRBJ2-3	.	CASSLEPLAGPTDTQYF	TGTGCCAGCAGCTTGGAACCTCTAGCGGGGCCCACAGATACGCAGTATTTT
TRBV27	.	TRBJ2-6	.	CASSPRGRGSLEANVLTF	TGTGCCAGCTCCCCCCGGGGCAGGGGTTCCCTAGAGGCCAACGTCCTGACTTTC
TRBV4-2	TRBD2	TRBJ2-4	.	CASSQEGLHRGGENIQYF	TGTGCCAGCAGCCAAGAGGGCCTCCATCGGGGGGGCGAAAACATTCAGTACTTC
TRBV15	.	TRBJ2-1	.	CATSRDGGSNEQFF	TGTGCCACCAGCAGAGACGGGGGAAGTAATGAGCAGTTCTTC
TRBV11-3	TRBD1	TRBJ1-1	few	CASSRRGQGYRTNTEAFF	TGTGCCAGCAGCCGCCGGGGACAGGGTTACCGGACGAACACTGAAGCTTTCTTT
TRBV4-1	TRBD2	TRBJ2-5	.	CASSQDRTRGGGRETQYF	TGCGCCAGCAGCCAAGATAGGACGCGGGGGGGCGGGAGAGAGACCCAGTACTTC
TRBV6-6	TRBD1	TRBJ2-7	.	CASSPGGHEQYF	TGTGCCAGCAGTCCAGGGGGACACGAGCAGTACTTC
TRBV7-6	TRBD1	TRBJ1-1	.	CASSFPGQGSAEAFF	TGTGCCAGCAGCTTCCCTGGACAGGGAAGCGCTGAAGCTTTCTTT
TRBV30	TRBD1	TRBJ1-2	.	CAWSFRDRAGYTF	TGTGCCTGGAGTTTCCGGGACAGGGCCGGCTACACCTTC
TRBV7-3	.	TRBJ2-3	.	CASSPSPTGDTQYF	TGTGCCAGCAGCCCTAGTCCCACCGGGGATACGCAGTATTTT
TRBV7-8	.	TRBJ2-7	.	CASSLGGQNSYEQYF	TGTGCCAGCAGCTTAGGAGGACAGAACTCCTACGAGCAGTACTTC
TRBV2	.	TRBJ1-2	.	CASSGTRYGYTF	TGTGCCAGCAGTGGGACAAGATATGGCTACACCTTC
TRBV28	TRBD2	TRBJ2-1	few	CASSGLVNNEQFF	TGTGCCAGCTCGGGACTAGTAAACAATGAGCAGTTCTTC
TRBV30	TRBD1	TRBJ2-1	few	CAWTRQGVYNEQFF	TGTGCCTGGACCCGACAGGGCGTATACAATGAGCAGTTCTTC
TRBV12-5	TRBD1	TRBJ2-1	.	CASGLLDRYNEQFF	TGTGCTAGTGGTTTGCTGGACAGGTACAATGAGCAGTTCTTC
TRBV4-1	TRBD2	TRBJ2-3	.	CASSPLLAEDTQYF	TGCGCCAGCAGCCCGCTACTAGCGGAAGATACGCAGTATTTT
TRBV4-1	.	TRBJ2-2	.	CASSQDLRHGELFF	TGCGCCAGCAGCCAAGATCTCAGACACGGGGAGCTGTTTTTT
TRBV7-2	.	TRBJ2-2	few	CASSPSLLNTGELFF	TGTGCCAGCAGCCCCTCTCTTCTTAACACCGGGGAGCTGTTTTTT